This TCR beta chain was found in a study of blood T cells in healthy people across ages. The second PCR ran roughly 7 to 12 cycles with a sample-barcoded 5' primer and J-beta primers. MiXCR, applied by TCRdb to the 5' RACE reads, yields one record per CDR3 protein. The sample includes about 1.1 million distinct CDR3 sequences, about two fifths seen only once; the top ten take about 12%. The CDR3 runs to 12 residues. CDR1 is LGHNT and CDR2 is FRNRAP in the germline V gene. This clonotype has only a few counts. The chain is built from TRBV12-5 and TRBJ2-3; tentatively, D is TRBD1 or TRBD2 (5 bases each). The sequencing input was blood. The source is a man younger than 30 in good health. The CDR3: CERDPSTDTQYF. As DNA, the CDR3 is TGTGAGAGGGACCCCAGCACAGATACGCAGTATTTT. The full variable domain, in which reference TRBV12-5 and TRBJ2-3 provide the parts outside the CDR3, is DARVTQTPRHKVTEMGQEVTMRCQPILGHNTVFWYRQTMMQGLELLAYFRNRAPLDDSGMPKDRFSAEMPDATLATLKIQPSEPRDSAVYFCERDPSTDTQYFGPGTRLTVL.